What follows are 28 T cell receptor beta chains derived from one specimen sequenced in a study of blood T cell repertoires in COVID-19. Here immunoSEQ multiplex PCR was the method, and the copy in TCRdb shows in-frame clones only, minus some. The sample includes more than 55,000 clones, around nine tenths of them seen just once. The sequenced sample was peripheral blood. All receptors derive from an elderly man with acute or convalescent COVID-19.

CDR3 protein: CASSLGTSVTDTQYF. Here the CDR3 DNA reads TGCGCCAGCAGCTTGGGGACTAGCGTCACAGATACGCAGTATTTT. This chain uses TRBV5-1 with TRBJ2-3, with 9 bases that match TRBD2. Germline V lookup: CDR1 SGHRS, CDR2 YFSETQ. This CDR3 region has 15 residues. V was pared by 0 bases and J by 2 bases, with 1 base of the junction left unmatched. The whole variable domain, filled in from reference TRBV5-1 and TRBJ2-3, reads KAGVTQTPRYLIKTRGQQVTLSCSPISGHRSVSWYQQTPGQGLQFLFEYFSETQRNKGNFPGRFSGRQFSNSRSEMNVSTLELGDSALYLCASSLGTSVTDTQYFGPGTRLTVL.

This sequence joins TRBV28 and TRBJ2-3; 15 bases match TRBD2. CDR3 length equals 16 residues. V was pared by 3 bases and J by 3 bases, with 1 base of the junction left unmatched. Germline CDR1 MDHEN, CDR2 SYDVKM. The CDR3 reads CASSLGLAGGTDTQYF. The CDR3 DNA follows: TGTGCCAGCAGTTTGGGACTAGCGGGGGGTACAGATACGCAGTATTTT. Drawing the rest from reference TRBV28 and TRBJ2-3, the complete variable domain is DVKVTQSSRYLVKRTGEKVFLECVQDMDHENMFWYRQDPGLGLRLIYFSYDVKMKEKGDIPEGYSVSREKKERFSLILESASTNQTSMYLCASSLGLAGGTDTQYFGPGTRLTVL.

The CDR3 is CASSWDRGNSPLHF. CDR3 nucleotides: TGTGCCAGCAGTTGGGACAGAGGAAATTCACCCCTCCACTTT. The J gene is TRBJ1-6, the V gene TRBV27, with 7 bases aligning to TRBD1. V dropped 4 bases and J dropped 7; count of bases not matched to a gene: 4. CDR3 size: 14 residues. Germline loops: CDR1 MNHEY, CDR2 SMNVEV (reference sequence).

The J gene is TRBJ2-3, the V gene TRBV24-1; 9 bases are shared with TRBD1. With V trimmed by 7 bases and J by 2 bases, 3 bases remained unmatched. The CDR3 runs to 14 residues. CDR1 and CDR2 from the germline V gene are KGHDR and SFDVKD. CDR3 bases: TGTGCCACCAGGGACAGGGGCCTCACAGATACGCAGTATTTT. It translates to CATRDRGLTDTQYF.

This chain connects TRBV5-5 to TRBJ1-2; D perhaps matches TRBD1 (6 bases). The germline V gene encodes CDR1 SGHKS and CDR2 YYEKEE (reference sequence). CDR3 length equals 16 residues. Trimming removed 1 base from V and 4 bases from J, with 17 bases in between. CDR3 amino acids: CASSLLGGQGSYGYTF. CDR3 nucleotide sequence: TGTGCCAGCAGCTTGCTCGGGGGGCAGGGCTCCTATGGCTACACCTTC.

The V call is TRBV3-1 (or the pseudogene TRBV3-2), the J call TRBJ1-1; 11 bases agree with TRBD1. With 5 bases clipped from V and 5 bases from J, the junction kept 7 bases outside the gene matches. CDR3 length: 15 amino acids. Germline assignment: CDR1 LGHDT and CDR2 YNNKEL (reference sequence). The CDR3 loop is CASSRGQGARTEAFF. CDR3 coding DNA: TGTGCCAGCAGCAGAGGACAGGGGGCTCGGACTGAAGCTTTCTTT.

The chain couples TRBV28 to TRBJ2-1; the D gene is possibly TRBD2 (7 bases). The V end was cut by 4 bases, the J end by 7 bases, with 17 bases between. From germline, CDR1 is MDHEN and CDR2 SYDVKM. The CDR3 is made up of 15 amino acids. The DNA of the CDR3 is TGTGCCAGCAGTTCACAGGGAGGGGGGAGAAATGAGCAGTTCTTC. Translating it yields CASSSQGGGRNEQFF.

The rearrangement links TRBV6-1 to TRBJ2-1; TRBD1 matches at 7 bases. The V and J ends lost 4 bases and 2 bases, in that order; junction bases with no gene match: 8. This CDR3 has 16 residues. Germline V lookup: CDR1 MNHNS, CDR2 SASEGT. The CDR3 is CASSGGGQFPYNEQFF. The CDR3 DNA is TGTGCCAGCAGTGGAGGGGGCCAGTTCCCCTACAATGAGCAGTTCTTC.

This sequence joins TRBV19 and TRBJ1-6; 7 bases fit TRBD1. The CDR3 length is 15 residues. Germline assignment: CDR1 LNHDA and CDR2 SQIVND (reference sequence). After removal of 9 bases from V and 7 bases from J, the junction contained 12 bases not matched to a gene. The CDR3 sequence is CASKQGPSDNSPLHF. The CDR3 region has the DNA TGTGCCAGCAAACAGGGGCCTTCGGACAATTCACCCCTCCACTTT.

The V and J genes are TRBV7-6 and TRBJ2-1, with a weak D call TRBD1 (6 bases). Germline CDR1 and CDR2: SGHVS and FNYEAQ. The CDR3 sequence is 19 residues long. With 4 bases removed from V and 5 bases from J, the gap between germline ends came to 27 bases. The CDR3 sequence: CASSSSGTGNVGGNNEQFF. The CDR3 bases are TGTGCCAGCAGCTCCTCGGGAACAGGGAATGTAGGTGGGAACAATGAGCAGTTCTTC.

The chain recombines TRBV21-1 with TRBJ2-7; TRBD1, as called in the table, went unchecked against the DNA. TRBV21-1 is deemed a pseudogene. The CDR3 totals 14 residues. DNA for the CDR3: TGTGCCAGCAGCAGTTACAGGGGTTCCTACGAGCAGTACTTC. Translation: CASSSYRGSYEQYF.

V and J are TRBV2 and TRBJ2-5; 15 bases line up with TRBD2. Germline-derived CDR1 and CDR2 are SNHLY and FYNNEI. Germline trimming cut 7 bases from V and 5 bases from J; bases unmatched to any gene: 5. The CDR3 length is 15 residues. The CDR3 protein is CASTGTSGGRETQYF. CDR3 sequence (DNA): TGTGCCAGCACCGGGACTAGCGGGGGGAGGGAGACCCAGTACTTC. Based on the CDR3 plus reference TRBV2 and TRBJ2-5, the full variable domain is EPEVTQTPSHQVTQMGQEVILRCVPISNHLYFYWYRQILGQKVEFLVSFYNNEISEKSEIFDDQFSVERPDGSNFTLKIRSTKLEDSAMYFCASTGTSGGRETQYFGPGTRLLVL.

The rearrangement joins TRBV5-5 to TRBJ1-2, with 9 bases aligning to TRBD1. The J segment lost 7 bases and the V segment lost 0 bases, leaving 7 bases of the junction unmatched. Germline values: CDR1 SGHKS, CDR2 YYEKEE (reference sequence). This CDR3 is 15 amino acids long. CDR3 sequence reads: CASSLAPGQGLGYTF. The CDR3 coding sequence is TGTGCCAGCAGCTTGGCCCCAGGACAGGGGCTTGGCTACACCTTC.

The chain employs TRBV5-1 and TRBJ1-4, with unresolved D. Between the trimmed V and J ends, which lost 0 bases and 4 bases, there was a span of 7 bases. Germline assignment: CDR1 SGHRS and CDR2 YFSETQ. The CDR3 sequence is 14 residues long. The CDR3 bases are TGCGCCAGCAGCTTGGGACACGGTAATGAAAAACTGTTTTTT. This translates into CASSLGHGNEKLFF.

The V gene is TRBV14, the J gene TRBJ2-3; the D gene is possibly TRBD1 (6 bases). Trimming took 0 bases from V and 5 from J, leaving 12 bases between them. The CDR3 has 15 amino acids. Germline V CDR1 and CDR2: SGHDN, FVKESK. This CDR3 reads CASSQDWGPGDTQYF. The CDR3, as DNA: TGTGCCAGCAGCCAAGATTGGGGGCCGGGAGATACGCAGTATTTT.

CDR3 in DNA: TGCGCCAGCAGCTTGGGACAGGGGGCCGTAAACACCGGGGAGCTGTTTTTT. Translating it yields CASSLGQGAVNTGELFF. This chain links TRBV5-1 with TRBJ2-2; 10 bases are shared with TRBD1. Germline-derived CDR1 and CDR2 are SGHRS and YFSETQ. CDR3 size: 17 residues. After removal of 0 bases from V and 2 bases from J, the junction contained 4 bases not matched to a gene.

The chain has TRBV18 and TRBJ2-1, with 8 bases lining up with TRBD2. Unmatched junction bases numbered 2, after V lost 1 base and J lost 3 bases. The CDR3 runs to 15 residues. CDR1 and CDR2 from the germline V gene are KGHSH and LQKENI. The CDR3: CASSPQRGNYNEQFF. The CDR3, as DNA: TGTGCCAGCTCACCACAGCGGGGGAACTACAATGAGCAGTTCTTC. Full variable domain (remainder filled in from reference TRBV18 and TRBJ2-1): NAGVMQNPRHLVRRRGQEARLRCSPMKGHSHVYWYRQLPEEGLKFMVYLQKENIIDESGMPKERFSAEFPKEGPSILRIQQVVRGDSAAYFCASSPQRGNYNEQFFGPGTRLTVL.

The gene calls are TRBV7-8 and TRBJ2-7, with 8 nucleotides matching TRBD1. The germline V gene encodes CDR1 SGHVS and CDR2 FQNEAQ. V shed 2 bases and J 4 bases; nucleotides not matched to a gene: 10. The CDR3 is made up of 16 amino acids. For the CDR3, the DNA is TGTGCCAGCAGCTTATCAAGGCGCCAGGGGGCTTACGAGCAGTACTTC. The encoded protein is CASSLSRRQGAYEQYF.

This clone was seen only a few times. The chain uses TRBV27 and TRBJ1-6, with 8 nucleotides matching TRBD1. This CDR3 is 19 amino acids long. Germline CDR1 reads MNHEY; CDR2 reads SMNVEV (reference sequence). Germline trimming cut 2 bases from V and 6 bases from J; bases unmatched to any gene: 15. The CDR3 bases are TGTGCCAGCAGTTTAAGGTCTCCCCCCCGTACAGGGGGTAATTCACCCCTCCACTTT. Amino acids: CASSLRSPPRTGGNSPLHF.

The chain links TRBV19 to TRBJ1-1, with D possibly being TRBD1 (5 bases). The CDR3 length is 14 residues. The V and J ends lost 4 bases and 1 base respectively, with 10 bases between them. Looked up from germline, CDR1 is LNHDA and CDR2 is SQIVND (reference sequence). CDR3 DNA sequence: TGTGCCAGTAGTAACGGTCAGGGGAACACTGAAGCTTTCTTT. It specifies CASSNGQGNTEAFF.

The chain links TRBV4-2 to TRBJ2-7; the match to TRBD2 covers 14 bases. Per germline, CDR1 LGHNA and CDR2 YNFKEQ. V gave up 3 bases and J gave up 7 bases; unmatched junction bases: 14. The CDR3 is 18 amino acids. The CDR3: CASSQGTGTSGGPGEQYF. DNA of the CDR3: TGTGCCAGCAGCCAGGGCACCGGGACTAGCGGGGGCCCAGGGGAGCAGTACTTC.

This chain connects TRBV6-2 or TRBV6-3 to TRBJ1-4; TRBD1 agrees at 7 bases. Germline assignment: CDR1 MNHEY and CDR2 SVGEGT. This CDR3 region has 16 residues. V lost 4 bases and J lost 7; bases outside the gene matches: 12. Here the CDR3 DNA reads TGTGCCAGCAGTTCCTTCGGACAGGCAGGGGGTGAAAAACTGTTTTTT. This sequence encodes CASSSFGQAGGEKLFF.

This chain joins TRBV5-4 and TRBJ2-3; D is possibly TRBD1 (6 bases). The V gene lost 4 bases and the J gene lost 4 bases, with 16 bases spanning the gap. CDR1 is SGHNT, CDR2 YYREEE, per germline (reference sequence). The CDR3 covers 15 residues. CDR3 in DNA: TGTGCCAGCAGCGGGTACAAACAGGGTTCAGATACGCAGTATTTT. Protein product: CASSGYKQGSDTQYF. Based on the CDR3 plus reference TRBV5-4 and TRBJ2-3, the full variable domain is ETGVTQSPTHLIKTRGQQVTLRCSSQSGHNTVSWYQQALGQGPQFIFQYYREEENGRGNFPPRFSGLQFPNYSSELNVNALELDDSALYLCASSGYKQGSDTQYFGPGTRLTVL.

The chain has TRBV5-1 and TRBJ1-1, with D maybe TRBD1 (6 bases). There are 16 residues in the CDR3. The V and J ends lost 2 bases and 1 base respectively, with 15 bases between them. CDR1 is SGHRS and CDR2 is YFSETQ in the germline V gene. DNA of the CDR3: TGCGCCAGCAGCTTCGGGGGGGCTGAAGAGAACACTGAAGCTTTCTTT. Translating it yields CASSFGGAEENTEAFF.

In nucleotides, the CDR3 is TGTGCCAGCAGTTCCGGGACAGGGATTCTGTCCTTCCAAGAGACCCAGTACTTC. Its protein product is CASSSGTGILSFQETQYF. The V gene is TRBV7-6, the J gene TRBJ2-5; 9 positions agree with TRBD1. Trimming took 6 bases from V and 1 from J; bases not matched to a gene: 15. CDR3 length: 18 residues. The germline V gene has CDR1 SGHVS and CDR2 FNYEAQ.

The chain is built from TRBV6-5 and TRBJ2-2, with 9 bases matching TRBD2. Trimming at V came to 4 bases and at J to 2 bases, leaving 2 bases not matched to a gene. This CDR3 is built from 15 residues. Germline assignment: CDR1 MNHEY and CDR2 SVGAGI. The DNA for the CDR3 is TGTGCCAGCAGTTCAGCGGGGGGAAACACCGGGGAGCTGTTTTTT. Translated: CASSSAGGNTGELFF.

This clone was seen a single time. The genes are TRBV24-1 and TRBJ2-5; D ambiguous. V was pared by 0 bases and J by 1 base, with 14 bases between. The CDR3 covers 17 residues. Germline V gene lookup returns CDR1 KGHDR and CDR2 SFDVKD. The chain's CDR3 is CATSDLVRDTCQETQYF. CDR3 DNA: TGTGCCACCAGTGATTTGGTACGTGACACTTGCCAAGAGACCCAGTACTTC.

V is TRBV7-8 and J is TRBJ2-7, with D maybe TRBD1 (6 bases). Germline assignment: CDR1 SGHVS and CDR2 FQNEAQ. The CDR3 covers 14 residues. V was pared by 1 base and J by 4 bases, with 11 bases between. The CDR3 spells CASSLGQVMYEQYF. Here the CDR3 DNA reads TGTGCCAGCAGCTTAGGACAGGTTATGTACGAGCAGTACTTC.